Listed below are T cell receptor beta chains from one sample, sequenced in a study of shared clonotypes between healthy human individuals. The repertoire was sequenced with immunoSEQ multiplex PCR; TCRdb's copy has only in-frame clones and lacks some. The sample consists of over 95,000 clones, more than 65% of them appearing once. The sample comprised memory CD8+ T cells sorted from blood. Receptors were obtained from a woman younger than 45 in good health. The CDR3 runs from the conserved cysteine through the conserved F or W. D genes are given only for firm matches. Size tells how often a clone was seen (once, few, many) or the class of an expanded clone, and some rows leave it out.

cdr3_length j_call v_call clone_size d_call cdr3_aa cdr3_nt
14 TRBJ2-3 TRBV28 - - CASREDSITDTQYF TGTGCCAGCAGGGAGGACAGTATCACAGATACGCAGTATTTT
15 TRBJ1-2 TRBV27 - - CASSLVRRPLNGYTF TGTGCCAGCAGTTTAGTAAGACGGCCGCTCAATGGCTACACCTTC
14 TRBJ2-1 TRBV12-5 - - CASGSFGGDNEQFF TGTGCTAGTGGTTCCTTCGGGGGTGACAATGAGCAGTTCTTC
15 TRBJ2-7 TRBV18 - TRBD2 CASRTTSGNSYEQYF TGTGCCAGCCGAACAACTAGCGGGAATTCCTACGAGCAGTACTTC
15 TRBJ2-3 TRBV28 - TRBD1 CASSRDSTRTDTQYF TGTGCCAGTTCCCGGGACAGTACTCGCACAGATACGCAGTATTTT
12 TRBJ2-7 TRBV29-1 once TRBD2 CSVSGGSYEQYF TGCAGCGTTTCGGGGGGTTCCTACGAGCAGTACTTC
15 TRBJ1-5 TRBV15 - - CATSRDVRGYQPQHF TGTGCCACCAGCAGAGATGTTCGGGGGTATCAGCCCCAGCATTTT
14 TRBJ1-2 TRBV6-5 - - CASSYFGNPYGYTF TGTGCCAGCAGTTACTTTGGCAACCCCTATGGCTACACCTTC
13 TRBJ1-1 TRBV6-1 few - CASRMGQNTEAFF TGTGCCAGCAGGATGGGACAGAACACTGAAGCTTTCTTT
14 TRBJ2-2 TRBV2 - - CASTWTMNTGELFF TGTGCCAGCACTTGGACTATGAACACCGGGGAGCTGTTTTTT
12 TRBJ2-7 TRBV6-1 - - CASSESGSEQYF TGTGCCAGCAGTGAATCGGGGAGCGAGCAGTACTTC
13 TRBJ2-7 TRBV27 - - CASSFSPPYEQYF TGTGCCAGCAGTTTTTCCCCTCCGTACGAGCAGTACTTC
15 TRBJ1-1 TRBV19 - TRBD1 CASSKGQGWDTEAFF TGTGCCAGTAGCAAGGGACAGGGATGGGACACTGAAGCTTTCTTT
11 TRBJ2-7 TRBV20-1 - - CSALGTTEQYF TGCAGTGCTCTCGGAACTACCGAGCAGTACTTC
15 TRBJ2-1 TRBV6-5 once TRBD2 CASRSLAGYYNEQFF TGTGCCAGCAGGAGCCTAGCGGGATACTACAATGAGCAGTTCTTC
18 TRBJ1-5 TRBV21-1 - - CASSDTGGAVCSNQPQHF TGTGCCAGCAGCGATACAGGGGGCGCGGTCTGTAGCAATCAGCCCCAGCATTTT
13 TRBJ2-1 TRBV6-4 many - CASSADEYNEQFF TGTGCCAGCAGTGCGGACGAATACAATGAGCAGTTCTTC
14 TRBJ1-4 TRBV6-1 - - CASGPNPTNEKLFF TGTGCCAGCGGGCCAAATCCAACTAATGAAAAACTGTTTTTT
13 TRBJ2-7 TRBV28 - - CASNQRREYEQYF TGTGCCAGCAACCAGCGGAGGGAATACGAGCAGTACTTC
16 TRBJ2-1 TRBV4-1 - TRBD2 CASSQALAGIKNEQFF TGCGCCAGCAGCCAAGCACTAGCGGGAATTAAAAATGAGCAGTTCTTC
16 TRBJ1-6 TRBV4-1 - - CASSHLTVVRNSPLHF TGCGCCAGCAGCCATCTGACAGTTGTAAGGAATTCACCCCTCCACTTT
15 TRBJ1-4 TRBV7-9 - TRBD1 CASSSMTGGYEKLFF TGTGCCAGCAGTTCGATGACAGGGGGTTACGAAAAACTGTTTTTT
14 TRBJ2-7 TRBV9 - - CASSVALDSYEQYF TGTGCCAGCAGCGTAGCTCTGGACTCCTACGAGCAGTACTTC
13 TRBJ2-1 TRBV10-3 many TRBD2 CATGTSGRSEQFF TGTGCCACCGGGACTAGCGGGAGAAGTGAGCAGTTCTTC
15 TRBJ2-2 TRBV29-1 - TRBD2 CSVGGTSGNTGELFF TGCAGCGTTGGAGGGACTAGCGGGAACACCGGGGAGCTGTTTTTT
13 TRBJ1-1 TRBV6-6 - - CASSYMETAEAFF TGTGCCAGCAGTTACATGGAGACAGCAGAAGCTTTCTTT
16 TRBJ1-2 TRBV29-1 - - CSVESYLQDGNYGYTF TGCAGCGTTGAATCTTACCTACAGGACGGGAACTATGGCTACACCTTC
15 TRBJ2-7 TRBV13 many TRBD2 CASSLGSSGSTEQYF TGTGCCAGCAGCTTAGGATCGAGCGGGAGTACCGAGCAGTACTTC
12 TRBJ2-7 TRBV28 - - CASSLPGNEQYF TGTGCCAGCAGCCTACCCGGTAACGAGCAGTACTTC
14 TRBJ1-5 TRBV16 few - CASSLGLENQPQHF TGTGCCAGCAGCCTGGGACTGGAAAATCAGCCCCAGCATTTT
15 TRBJ2-5 TRBV6-5 - - CASSYPRGGGGTQYF TGTGCCAGCAGTTACCCCAGGGGTGGCGGCGGGACCCAGTACTTC
14 TRBJ2-4 TRBV11-2 few - CASSLSGQRNIQYF TGTGCCAGCAGCTTATCAGGGCAGCGAAACATTCAGTACTTC
11 TRBJ1-1 TRBV20-1 few - CSAQLWRGAFF TGCAGTGCCCAGTTGTGGCGAGGAGCTTTCTTT
15 TRBJ2-1 TRBV27 - - CASSLSSPSYNEQFF TGTGCCAGCAGTTTATCGTCCCCGTCATACAATGAGCAGTTCTTC
14 TRBJ2-3 TRBV7-2 - - CASSDPVGADTQYF TGTGCCAGCAGCGATCCTGTCGGGGCAGATACGCAGTATTTT
16 TRBJ2-7 TRBV7-9 - TRBD2 CASSLGTSGWAYEQYF TGTGCCAGCAGCTTGGGGACTAGCGGATGGGCCTACGAGCAGTACTTC
12 TRBJ1-1 TRBV11-2 once - CASSLGQLEAFF TGTGCCAGCAGCTTAGGACAGCTTGAAGCTTTCTTT
14 TRBJ1-5 TRBV6-1 - - CASSEADSYQPQHF TGTGCCAGCAGTGAAGCTGACAGCTATCAGCCCCAGCATTTT
14 TRBJ1-6 TRBV6-6 many - CASTPTGEPEPLHF TGTGCCAGCACCCCGACAGGAGAGCCCGAGCCCCTCCACTTT
17 TRBJ1-1 TRBV5-4 once - CASSLIRFWRKDTEAFF TGTGCCAGCAGCTTAATTAGGTTCTGGAGGAAGGACACTGAAGCTTTCTTT
16 TRBJ1-1 TRBV5-1 - - CASSLDMVSWETEAFF TGCGCCAGCAGCTTGGATATGGTTTCGTGGGAAACTGAAGCTTTCTTT
15 TRBJ2-1 TRBV19 - - CASSAGLSRYNEQFF TGTGCCAGCTCGGCGGGCCTGAGTAGATACAATGAGCAGTTCTTC
16 TRBJ2-5 TRBV5-5 - TRBD2 CASSLTGRAPVETQYF TGTGCCAGCAGCTTGACCGGGAGGGCCCCGGTAGAGACCCAGTACTTC
12 TRBJ2-7 TRBV10-3 many - CAIRKGDYEQYF TGTGCCATCAGAAAGGGGGACTACGAGCAGTACTTC
15 TRBJ2-7 TRBV7-9 - TRBD2 CASSGPGGPPGEQYF TGTGCCAGCAGCGGACCGGGAGGCCCCCCGGGCGAGCAGTACTTC
16 TRBJ2-1 TRBV28 few TRBD2 CASSGRLGEGHNEQFF TGTGCCAGCAGTGGGAGGTTGGGGGAGGGCCATAATGAGCAGTTCTTC
15 TRBJ1-4 TRBV5-1 - TRBD1 CASSLEQGANEKLFF TGCGCCAGCAGCTTGGAACAGGGGGCTAATGAAAAACTGTTTTTT
15 TRBJ2-7 TRBV7-6 once TRBD1 CASSLNRDRVHEQYF TGTGCCAGCAGCTTAAATAGGGACAGGGTCCACGAGCAGTACTTC
15 TRBJ1-2 TRBV30 - TRBD1 CAWRAPANRGGGYTF TGTGCCTGGAGGGCACCCGCAAACAGGGGAGGAGGCTACACCTTC
14 TRBJ1-5 TRBV27 - - CASSSGSSNQPQHF TGTGCCAGCAGTTCGGGATCTAGCAATCAGCCCCAGCATTTT
13 TRBJ2-7 TRBV5-6 - - CASSFRGTYEQYF TGTGCCAGCAGCTTTAGGGGAACCTACGAGCAGTACTTC
13 TRBJ1-2 TRBV2 few - CASRPTDAPGYTF TGTGCCAGCAGGCCTACCGACGCCCCCGGCTACACCTTC
11 TRBJ1-2 TRBV29-1 - - CSVGRGNGYTF TGCAGCGTTGGTAGGGGAAATGGCTACACCTTC